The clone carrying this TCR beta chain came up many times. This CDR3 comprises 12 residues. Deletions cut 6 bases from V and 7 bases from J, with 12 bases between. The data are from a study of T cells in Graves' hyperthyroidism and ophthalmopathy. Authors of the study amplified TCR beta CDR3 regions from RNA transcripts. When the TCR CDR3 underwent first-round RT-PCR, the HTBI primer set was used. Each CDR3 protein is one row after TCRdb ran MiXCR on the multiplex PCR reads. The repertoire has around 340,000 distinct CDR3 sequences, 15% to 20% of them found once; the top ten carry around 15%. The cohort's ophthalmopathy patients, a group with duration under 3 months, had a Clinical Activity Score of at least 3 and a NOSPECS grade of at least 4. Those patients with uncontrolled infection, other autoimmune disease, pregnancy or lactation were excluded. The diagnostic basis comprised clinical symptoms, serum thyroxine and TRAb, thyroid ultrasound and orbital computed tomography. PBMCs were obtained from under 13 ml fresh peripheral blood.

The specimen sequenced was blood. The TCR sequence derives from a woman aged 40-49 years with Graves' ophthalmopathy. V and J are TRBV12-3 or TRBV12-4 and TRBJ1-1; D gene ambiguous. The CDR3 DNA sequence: TGTGCCAGCAGCCAAACATCGAGTGAAGCTTTCTTT. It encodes CASSQTSSEAFF.